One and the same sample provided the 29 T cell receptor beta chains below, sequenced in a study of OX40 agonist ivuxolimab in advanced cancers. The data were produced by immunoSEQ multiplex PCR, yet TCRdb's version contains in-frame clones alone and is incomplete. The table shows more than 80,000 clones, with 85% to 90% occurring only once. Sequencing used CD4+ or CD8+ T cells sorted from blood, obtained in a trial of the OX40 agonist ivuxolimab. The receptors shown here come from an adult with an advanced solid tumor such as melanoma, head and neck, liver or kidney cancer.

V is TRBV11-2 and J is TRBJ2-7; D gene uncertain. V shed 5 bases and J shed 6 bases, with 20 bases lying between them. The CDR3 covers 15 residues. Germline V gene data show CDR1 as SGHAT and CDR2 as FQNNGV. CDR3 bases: TGTGCCAGCAGCCGGCCCTCGGCAAGGACGAGCGAGCAGTACTTC. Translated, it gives CASSRPSARTSEQYF.

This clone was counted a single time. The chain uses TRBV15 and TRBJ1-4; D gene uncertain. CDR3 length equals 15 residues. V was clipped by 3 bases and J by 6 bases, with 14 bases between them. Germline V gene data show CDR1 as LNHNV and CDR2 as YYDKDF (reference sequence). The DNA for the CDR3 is TGTGCCACCAGCAGGTCATCCACCCGAGATGAAAAACTGTTTTTT. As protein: CATSRSSTRDEKLFF.

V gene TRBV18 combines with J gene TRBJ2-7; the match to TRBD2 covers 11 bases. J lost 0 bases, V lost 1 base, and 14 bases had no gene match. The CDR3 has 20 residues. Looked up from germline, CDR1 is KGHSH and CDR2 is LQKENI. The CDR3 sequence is CASSPRSLAGEGWSSYEQYF. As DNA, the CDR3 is TGTGCCAGCTCACCACGGTCACTAGCGGGAGAAGGCTGGAGCTCCTACGAGCAGTACTTC.

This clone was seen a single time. The CDR3 DNA sequence: TGTGCCAGCTCACCACTCCCAAACAGGGAGTCTGGAAACACCATATATTTT. Translation: CASSPLPNRESGNTIYF. The J gene is TRBJ1-3, the V gene TRBV18, with D tentatively TRBD1 (6 bases). V was cut by 1 base and J by 1 base, with 14 bases left in between. Germline loops: CDR1 KGHSH, CDR2 LQKENI. The CDR3 has 17 residues.

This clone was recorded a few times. As DNA, the CDR3 is TGTGCCAGCAGTGAACGGTTGAACACTGAAGCTTTCTTT. Translation gives CASSERLNTEAFF. The chain links TRBV2 to TRBJ1-1; D ambiguous. V dropped 2 bases and J dropped 0 bases, with 4 bases sitting between them. The germline CDR1 and CDR2 sequences are SNHLY and FYNNEI. This CDR3 is built from 13 residues.

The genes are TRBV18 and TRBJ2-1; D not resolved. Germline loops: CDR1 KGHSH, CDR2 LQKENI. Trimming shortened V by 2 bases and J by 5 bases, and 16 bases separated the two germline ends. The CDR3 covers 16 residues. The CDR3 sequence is CASSPFETRDHNEQFF. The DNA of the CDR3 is TGTGCCAGCTCACCATTTGAGACTCGCGATCACAATGAGCAGTTCTTC. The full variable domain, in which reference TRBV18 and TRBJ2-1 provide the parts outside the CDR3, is NAGVMQNPRHLVRRRGQEARLRCSPMKGHSHVYWYRQLPEEGLKFMVYLQKENIIDESGMPKERFSAEFPKEGPSILRIQQVVRGDSAAYFCASSPFETRDHNEQFFGPGTRLTVL.

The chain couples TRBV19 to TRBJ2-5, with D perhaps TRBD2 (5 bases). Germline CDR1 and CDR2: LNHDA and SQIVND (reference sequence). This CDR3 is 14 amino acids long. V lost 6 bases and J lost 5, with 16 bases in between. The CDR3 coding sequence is TGTGCCAGTAGCGGGATCCCTCTCCGGGAGACCCAGTACTTC. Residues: CASSGIPLRETQYF.

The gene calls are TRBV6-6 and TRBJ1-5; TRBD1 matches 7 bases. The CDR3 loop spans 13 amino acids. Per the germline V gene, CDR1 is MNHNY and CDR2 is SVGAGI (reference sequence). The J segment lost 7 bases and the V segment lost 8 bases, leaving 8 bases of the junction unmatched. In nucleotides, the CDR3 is TGTGCCAGCTCTCGACAGGGCGGACAGCCCCAGCATTTT. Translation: CASSRQGGQPQHF.

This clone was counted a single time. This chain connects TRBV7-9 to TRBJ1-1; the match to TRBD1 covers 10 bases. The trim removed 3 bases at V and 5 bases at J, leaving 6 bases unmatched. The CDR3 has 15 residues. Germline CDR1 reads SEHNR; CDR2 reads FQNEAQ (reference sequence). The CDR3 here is CASSFLTGGLTEAFF. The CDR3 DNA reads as TGTGCCAGCAGCTTTCTGACAGGGGGCTTGACTGAAGCTTTCTTT.

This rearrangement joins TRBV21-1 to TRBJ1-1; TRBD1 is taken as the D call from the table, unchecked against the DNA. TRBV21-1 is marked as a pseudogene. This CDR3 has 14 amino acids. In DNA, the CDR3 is TGTGCCAGCAGCACCAAGGGGGCGAAGACTGAAGCTTTCTTT. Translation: CASSTKGAKTEAFF.

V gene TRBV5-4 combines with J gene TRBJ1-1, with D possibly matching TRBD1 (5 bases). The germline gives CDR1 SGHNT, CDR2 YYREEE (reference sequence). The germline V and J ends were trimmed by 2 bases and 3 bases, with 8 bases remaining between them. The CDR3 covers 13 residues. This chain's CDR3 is CASSFGRDTEAFF. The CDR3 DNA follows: TGTGCCAGCAGCTTCGGCAGGGACACTGAAGCTTTCTTT.

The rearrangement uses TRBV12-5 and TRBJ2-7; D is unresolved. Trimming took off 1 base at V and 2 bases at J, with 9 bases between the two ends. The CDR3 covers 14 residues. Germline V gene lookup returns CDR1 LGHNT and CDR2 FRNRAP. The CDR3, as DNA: TGTGCTAGTGGTTTGGGACATAGTCCCTACGAGCAGTACTTC. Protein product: CASGLGHSPYEQYF.

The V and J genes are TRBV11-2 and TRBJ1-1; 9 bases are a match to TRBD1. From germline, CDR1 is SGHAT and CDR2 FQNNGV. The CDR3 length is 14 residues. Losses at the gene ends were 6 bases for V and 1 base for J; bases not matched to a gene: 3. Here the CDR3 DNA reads TGTGCCAGCAGACAGGACAGGGGGAACACTGAAGCTTTCTTT. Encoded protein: CASRQDRGNTEAFF.

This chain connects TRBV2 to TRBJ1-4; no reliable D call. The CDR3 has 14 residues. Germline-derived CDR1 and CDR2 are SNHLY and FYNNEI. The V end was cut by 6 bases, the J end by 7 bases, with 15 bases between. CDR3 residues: CASRWTVAGEKLFF. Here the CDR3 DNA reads TGTGCCAGCAGGTGGACCGTCGCAGGTGAAAAACTGTTTTTT.

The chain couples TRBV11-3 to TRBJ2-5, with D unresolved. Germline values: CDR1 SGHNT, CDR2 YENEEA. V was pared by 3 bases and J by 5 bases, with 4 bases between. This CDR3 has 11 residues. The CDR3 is CASSLGETQYF. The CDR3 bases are TGTGCCAGCAGCTTGGGGGAGACCCAGTACTTC.

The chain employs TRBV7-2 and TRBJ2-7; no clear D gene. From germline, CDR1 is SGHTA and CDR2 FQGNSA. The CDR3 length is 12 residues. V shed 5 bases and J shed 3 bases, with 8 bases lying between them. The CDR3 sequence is CASSTTVYEQYF. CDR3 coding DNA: TGTGCCAGCAGCACTACGGTCTACGAGCAGTACTTC.

The CDR3 sequence: CASSPGSSTVNYGYTF. DNA for the CDR3: TGCGCCAGCAGCCCCGGATCTTCGACAGTTAACTATGGCTACACCTTC. The chain combines TRBV4-1 with TRBJ1-2, with TRBD1 as a possible D gene (5 bases). Germline V gene sequence: CDR1 MGHRA, CDR2 YSYEKL. V was cut by 4 bases and J by 1 base, with 16 bases left in between. CDR3 size: 16 residues.

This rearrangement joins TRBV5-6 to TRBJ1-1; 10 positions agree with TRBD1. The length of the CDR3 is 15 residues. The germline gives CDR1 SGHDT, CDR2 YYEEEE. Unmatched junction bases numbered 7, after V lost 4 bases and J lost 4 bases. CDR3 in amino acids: CASSGTGQGGTEAFF. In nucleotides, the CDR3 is TGTGCCAGCAGCGGGACTGGACAGGGGGGCACTGAAGCTTTCTTT.

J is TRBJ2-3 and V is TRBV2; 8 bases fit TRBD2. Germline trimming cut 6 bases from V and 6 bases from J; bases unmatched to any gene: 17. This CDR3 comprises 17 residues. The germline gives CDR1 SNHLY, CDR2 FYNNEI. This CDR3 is CASRNRRAGVGGDTQYF. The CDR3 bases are TGTGCCAGCAGAAATCGAAGAGCGGGAGTGGGGGGGGATACGCAGTATTTT.

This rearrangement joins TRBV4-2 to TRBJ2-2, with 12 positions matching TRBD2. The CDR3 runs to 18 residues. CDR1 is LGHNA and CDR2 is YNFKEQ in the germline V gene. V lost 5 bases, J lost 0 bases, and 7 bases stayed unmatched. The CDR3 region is CASSSHASGRANTGELFF. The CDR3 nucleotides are TGTGCCAGCAGCTCCCACGCTAGCGGGAGGGCGAACACCGGGGAGCTGTTTTTT.

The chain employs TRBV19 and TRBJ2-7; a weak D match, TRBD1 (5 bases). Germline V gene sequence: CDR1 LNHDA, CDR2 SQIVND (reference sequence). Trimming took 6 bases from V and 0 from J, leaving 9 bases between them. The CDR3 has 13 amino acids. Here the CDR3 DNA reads TGTGCCAGTAGACAGGATGGCTCCTACGAGCAGTACTTC. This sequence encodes CASRQDGSYEQYF.

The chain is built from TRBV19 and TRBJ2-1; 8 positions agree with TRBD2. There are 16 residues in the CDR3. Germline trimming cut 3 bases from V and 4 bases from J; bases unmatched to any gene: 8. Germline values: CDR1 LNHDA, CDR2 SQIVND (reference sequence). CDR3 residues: CASSIATSGGYNEQFF. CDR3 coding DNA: TGTGCCAGTAGTATTGCCACTAGCGGAGGATACAATGAGCAGTTCTTC.

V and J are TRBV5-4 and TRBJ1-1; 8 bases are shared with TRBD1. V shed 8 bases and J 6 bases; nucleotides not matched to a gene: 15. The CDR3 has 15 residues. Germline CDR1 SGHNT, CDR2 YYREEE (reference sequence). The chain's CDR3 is CASNPKPGQVSEAFF. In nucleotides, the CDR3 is TGTGCCAGTAATCCAAAACCGGGACAGGTGTCTGAAGCTTTCTTT.

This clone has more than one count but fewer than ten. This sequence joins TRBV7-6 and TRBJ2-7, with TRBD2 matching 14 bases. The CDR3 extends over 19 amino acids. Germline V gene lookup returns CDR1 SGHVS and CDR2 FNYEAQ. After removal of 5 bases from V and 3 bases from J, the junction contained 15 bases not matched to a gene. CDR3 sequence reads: CASSPRGGGLAGAYYEQYF. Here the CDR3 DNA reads TGTGCCAGCAGCCCCAGAGGGGGGGGACTAGCGGGAGCGTACTACGAGCAGTACTTC.

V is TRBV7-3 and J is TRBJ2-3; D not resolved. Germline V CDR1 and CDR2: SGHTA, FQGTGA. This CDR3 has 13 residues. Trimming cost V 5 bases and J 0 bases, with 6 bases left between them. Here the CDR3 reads CASSLVSTDTQYF. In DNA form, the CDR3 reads TGTGCCAGCAGCCTCGTTAGCACAGATACGCAGTATTTT.

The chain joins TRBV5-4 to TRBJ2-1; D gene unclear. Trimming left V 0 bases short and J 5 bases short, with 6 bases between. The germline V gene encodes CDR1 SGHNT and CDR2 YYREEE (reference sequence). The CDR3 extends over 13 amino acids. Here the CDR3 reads CASSLGVNNEQFF. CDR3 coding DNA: TGTGCCAGCAGCTTGGGGGTCAACAATGAGCAGTTCTTC.

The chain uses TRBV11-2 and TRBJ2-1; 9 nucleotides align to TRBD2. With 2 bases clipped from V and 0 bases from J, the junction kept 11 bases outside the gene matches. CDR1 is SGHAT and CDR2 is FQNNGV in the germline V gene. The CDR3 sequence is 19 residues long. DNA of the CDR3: TGTGCCAGCAGCTTAAGGGCGGGAGGGCAATTTGTCTCCTACAATGAGCAGTTCTTC. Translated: CASSLRAGGQFVSYNEQFF.

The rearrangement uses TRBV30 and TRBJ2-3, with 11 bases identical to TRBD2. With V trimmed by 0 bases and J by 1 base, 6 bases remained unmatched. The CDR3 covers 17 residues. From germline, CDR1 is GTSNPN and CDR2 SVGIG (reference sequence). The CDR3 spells CAWSVVSGRAGTDTQYF. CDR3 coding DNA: TGTGCCTGGAGTGTGGTTAGCGGGAGGGCCGGCACAGATACGCAGTATTTT.

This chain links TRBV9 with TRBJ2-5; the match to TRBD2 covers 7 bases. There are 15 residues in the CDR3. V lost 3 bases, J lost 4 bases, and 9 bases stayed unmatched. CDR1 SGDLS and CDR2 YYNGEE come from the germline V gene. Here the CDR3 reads CASSERREPGETQYF. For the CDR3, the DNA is TGTGCCAGCAGCGAAAGGCGGGAGCCCGGAGAGACCCAGTACTTC.